This T cell receptor (beta chain) derives from a study of vaccination and CD4 T cells after COVID-19. Study information: Post-COVID draws followed diagnosis by a median around 97 days (range 35 to 161). The cells in question were stimulated using overlapping spike peptides derived from SARS-CoV-2, HCoV-NL63, HCoV-OC43 and HCoV-229E.

A note on this clonotype: Its antigen is not known.

Treatment defined: approximately 10-day PBMC culture with coronavirus spike peptide pools or control peptides (ViraFEST assay). Whole-study results and caveats: A median of around 86% of reactive clones, in convalescent patients, became evident only post-vaccination.

Oncomine TCR Beta short-read sequencing was applied to DNA from cultured CD4+ T cells. A single record per CDR3 protein comes from TCRdb applying MiXCR to the PCR reads. The repertoire holds about 19,000 distinct CDR3 sequences, with about 73% as singletons. The CDR3 is 13 residues long. Trimming shortened V by 3 bases and J by 6 bases, and 10 bases separated the two germline ends. The V gene's germline CDR1 is SGDLS and CDR2 YYNGEE. The sequencing sample was made of CD4+ T cells from blood, cultured in vitro. The V and J genes are TRBV9 and TRBJ1-5; D may be TRBD1 (6 bases). The origin of this receptor is a human donor who had recovered from COVID-19. The chain's CDR3 is CASSAGAIQPQHF. DNA of the CDR3: TGTGCCAGCAGCGCGGGGGCGATTCAGCCCCAGCATTTT. Full variable domain (outside the CDR3, taken from reference TRBV9 and TRBJ1-5): DSGVTQTPKHLITATGQRVTLRCSPRSGDLSVYWYQQSLDQGLQFLIQYYNGEERAKGNILERFSAQQFPDLHSELNLSSLELGDSALYFCASSAGAIQPQHFGDGTRLSIL.